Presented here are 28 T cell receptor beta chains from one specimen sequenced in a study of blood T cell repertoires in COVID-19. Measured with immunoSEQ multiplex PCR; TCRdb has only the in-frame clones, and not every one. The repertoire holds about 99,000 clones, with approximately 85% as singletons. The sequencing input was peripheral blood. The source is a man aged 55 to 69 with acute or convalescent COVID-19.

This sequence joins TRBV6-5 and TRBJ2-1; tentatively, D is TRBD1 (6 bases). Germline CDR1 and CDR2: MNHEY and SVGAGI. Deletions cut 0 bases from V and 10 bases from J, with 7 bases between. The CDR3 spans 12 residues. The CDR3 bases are TGTGCCAGCAGTTACTCGAGGGGGGAGCAGTTCTTC. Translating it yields CASSYSRGEQFF.

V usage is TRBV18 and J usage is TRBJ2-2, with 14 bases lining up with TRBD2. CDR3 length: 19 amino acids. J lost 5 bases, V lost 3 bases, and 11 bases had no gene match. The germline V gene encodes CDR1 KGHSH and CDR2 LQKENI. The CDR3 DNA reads TGTGCCAGCTCACCTAATTCTCCGGGACTAGCGGGAGTTACCGGGGAGCTGTTTTTT. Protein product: CASSPNSPGLAGVTGELFF.

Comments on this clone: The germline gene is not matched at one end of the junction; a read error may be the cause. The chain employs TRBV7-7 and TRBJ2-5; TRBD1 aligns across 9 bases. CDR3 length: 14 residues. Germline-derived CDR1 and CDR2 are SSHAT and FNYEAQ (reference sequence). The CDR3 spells CASSPQGAGETQYF. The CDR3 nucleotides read TGTGCTAGCAGCCCACAGGGGGCGGGGGAGACCCAGTACTTC. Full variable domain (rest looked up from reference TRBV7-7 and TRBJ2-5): GAGVSQSPRYKVTKRGQDVTLRCDPISSHATLYWYQQALGQGPEFLTYFNYEAQPDKSGLPSDRFSAERPEGSISTLTIQRTEQRDSAMYRCASSPQGAGETQYFGPGTRLLVL.

The CDR3 DNA reads as TGTGCCAGCAGGGACAGGGTGGATTATCAGCCCCAGCATTTT. Amino acid sequence: CASRDRVDYQPQHF. This chain uses TRBV6-5 with TRBJ1-5, with TRBD1 matching over 8 bases. J lost 5 bases, V lost 6 bases, and 6 bases had no gene match. The V gene's germline CDR1 is MNHEY and CDR2 SVGAGI. The CDR3 has 14 residues.

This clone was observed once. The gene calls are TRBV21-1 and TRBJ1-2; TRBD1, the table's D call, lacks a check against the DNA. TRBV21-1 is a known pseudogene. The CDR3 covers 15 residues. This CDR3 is CASSPRGQTNYGYTF. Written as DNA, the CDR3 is TGTGCCAGCAGCCCCCGGGGACAGACAAACTATGGCTACACCTTC.

This CDR3 is CASSFLGQPGYTF. In DNA, the CDR3 is TGTGCCAGCAGCTTCTTAGGACAGCCTGGCTACACCTTC. The chain recombines TRBV5-4 with TRBJ1-2; D may be TRBD1 (6 bases). The CDR3 has 13 residues. Per germline, CDR1 SGHNT and CDR2 YYREEE (reference sequence). Trimming pared 2 bases from V and 7 bases from J, leaving 12 bases between.

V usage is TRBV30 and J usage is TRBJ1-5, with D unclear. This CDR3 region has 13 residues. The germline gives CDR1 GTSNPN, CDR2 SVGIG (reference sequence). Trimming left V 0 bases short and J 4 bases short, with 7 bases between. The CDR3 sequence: CAWSVLGNQPQHF. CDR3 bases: TGTGCCTGGAGTGTACTAGGGAATCAGCCCCAGCATTTT.

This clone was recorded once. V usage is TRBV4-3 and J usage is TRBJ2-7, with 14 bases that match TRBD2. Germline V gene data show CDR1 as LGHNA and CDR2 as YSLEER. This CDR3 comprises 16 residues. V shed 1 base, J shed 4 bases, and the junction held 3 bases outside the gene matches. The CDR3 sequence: CASSQGLAGGEYEQYF. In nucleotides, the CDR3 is TGCGCCAGCAGCCAAGGACTAGCGGGAGGGGAATACGAGCAGTACTTC.

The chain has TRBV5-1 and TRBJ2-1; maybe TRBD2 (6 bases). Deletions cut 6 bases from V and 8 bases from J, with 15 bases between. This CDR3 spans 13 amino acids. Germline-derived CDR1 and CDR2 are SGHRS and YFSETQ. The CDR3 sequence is CASTGSWQDEQFF. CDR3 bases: TGCGCCAGCACCGGGAGCTGGCAGGATGAGCAGTTCTTC.

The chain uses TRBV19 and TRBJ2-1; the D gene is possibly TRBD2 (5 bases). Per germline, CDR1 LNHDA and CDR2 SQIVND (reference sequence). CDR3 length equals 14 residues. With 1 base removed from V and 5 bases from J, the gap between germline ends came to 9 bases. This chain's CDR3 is CASSIVGGDNEQFF. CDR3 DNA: TGTGCCAGTAGTATAGTAGGAGGAGACAATGAGCAGTTCTTC.

In DNA, the CDR3 is TGTGCCAGTAGTATCAAGCGGGAGTATCTCCCCTACGAGCAGTACTTC. This translates into CASSIKREYLPYEQYF. V is TRBV19 and J is TRBJ2-7, with 8 bases aligning to TRBD2. V was pared by 3 bases and J by 2 bases, with 9 bases of the junction left unmatched. This CDR3 comprises 16 residues. The germline V gene encodes CDR1 LNHDA and CDR2 SQIVND (reference sequence).

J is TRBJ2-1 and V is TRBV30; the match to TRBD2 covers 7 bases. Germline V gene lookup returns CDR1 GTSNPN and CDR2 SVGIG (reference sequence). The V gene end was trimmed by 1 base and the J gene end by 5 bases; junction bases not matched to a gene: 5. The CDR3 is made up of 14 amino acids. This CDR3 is CAWSDAGTNNEQFF. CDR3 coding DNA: TGTGCCTGGAGTGACGCCGGGACTAACAATGAGCAGTTCTTC.

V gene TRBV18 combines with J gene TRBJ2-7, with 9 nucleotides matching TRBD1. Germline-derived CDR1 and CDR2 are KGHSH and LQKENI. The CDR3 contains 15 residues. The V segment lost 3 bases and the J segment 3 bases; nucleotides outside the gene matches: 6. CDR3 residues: CASSPGQGYSYEQYF. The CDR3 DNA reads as TGTGCCAGCTCACCGGGACAGGGATACAGCTACGAGCAGTACTTC.

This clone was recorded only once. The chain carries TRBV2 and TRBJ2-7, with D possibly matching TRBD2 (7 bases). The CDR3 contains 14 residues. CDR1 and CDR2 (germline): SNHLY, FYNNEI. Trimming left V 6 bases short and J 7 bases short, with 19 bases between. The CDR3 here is CASSPEGGASEQYF. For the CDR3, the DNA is TGTGCCAGCAGCCCGGAGGGGGGGGCGAGTGAGCAGTACTTC.

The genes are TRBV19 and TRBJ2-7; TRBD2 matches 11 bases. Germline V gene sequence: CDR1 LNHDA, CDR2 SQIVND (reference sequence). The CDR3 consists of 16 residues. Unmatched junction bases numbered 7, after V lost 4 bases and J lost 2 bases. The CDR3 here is CASSTAGTSGPYEQYF. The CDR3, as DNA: TGTGCCAGTAGTACCGCCGGGACTAGCGGCCCCTACGAGCAGTACTTC.

The CDR3 spells CASSFLAGGKDTQYF. For the CDR3, the DNA is TGTGCCAGCAGCTTTCTAGCGGGAGGAAAAGATACGCAGTATTTT. V and J are TRBV7-2 and TRBJ2-3; 11 nucleotides line up with TRBD2. Germline-derived CDR1 and CDR2 are SGHTA and FQGNSA. J was trimmed by 5 bases and V by 3 bases; bases with no gene match: 4. This CDR3 has 15 amino acids.

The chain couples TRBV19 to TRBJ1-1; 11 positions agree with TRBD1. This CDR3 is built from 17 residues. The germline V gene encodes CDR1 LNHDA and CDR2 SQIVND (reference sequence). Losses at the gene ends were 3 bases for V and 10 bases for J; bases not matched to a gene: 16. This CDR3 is CASSMPSGGQGVFGAFF. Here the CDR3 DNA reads TGTGCCAGTAGTATGCCAAGCGGGGGACAGGGGGTCTTCGGAGCTTTCTTT.

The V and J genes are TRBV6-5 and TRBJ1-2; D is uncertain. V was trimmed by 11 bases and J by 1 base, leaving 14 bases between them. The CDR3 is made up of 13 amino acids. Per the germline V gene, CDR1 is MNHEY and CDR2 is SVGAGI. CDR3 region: CASLEPSNYGYTF. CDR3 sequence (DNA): TGTGCCTCCCTGGAGCCGAGTAACTATGGCTACACCTTC.

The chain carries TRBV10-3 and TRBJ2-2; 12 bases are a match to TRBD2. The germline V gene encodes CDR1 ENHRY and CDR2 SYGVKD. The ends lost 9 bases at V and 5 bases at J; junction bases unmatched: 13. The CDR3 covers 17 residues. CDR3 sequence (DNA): TGTGCCATTGGAACCGGACTAGCGGGATTGAAGACCGGGGAGCTGTTTTTT. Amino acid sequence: CAIGTGLAGLKTGELFF.

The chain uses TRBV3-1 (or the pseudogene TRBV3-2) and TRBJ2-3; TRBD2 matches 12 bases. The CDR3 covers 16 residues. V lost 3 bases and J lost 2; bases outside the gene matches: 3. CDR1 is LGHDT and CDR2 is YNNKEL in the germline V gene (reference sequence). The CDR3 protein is CASSQGTSGHTDTQYF. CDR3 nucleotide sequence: TGTGCCAGCAGCCAGGGGACTAGCGGGCACACAGATACGCAGTATTTT.

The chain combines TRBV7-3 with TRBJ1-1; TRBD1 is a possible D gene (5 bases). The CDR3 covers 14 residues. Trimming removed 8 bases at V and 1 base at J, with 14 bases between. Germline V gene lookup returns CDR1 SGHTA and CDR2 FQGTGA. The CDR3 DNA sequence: TGTGCCAGCCGGGGAGGGGCCACGAACACTGAAGCTTTCTTT. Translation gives CASRGGATNTEAFF.

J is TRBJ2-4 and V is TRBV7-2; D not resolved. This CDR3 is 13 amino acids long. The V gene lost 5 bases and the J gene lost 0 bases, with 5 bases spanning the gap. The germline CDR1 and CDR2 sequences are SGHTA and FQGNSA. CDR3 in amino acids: CASSLLAKNIQYF. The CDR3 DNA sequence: TGTGCCAGCAGCCTCCTAGCCAAAAACATTCAGTACTTC.

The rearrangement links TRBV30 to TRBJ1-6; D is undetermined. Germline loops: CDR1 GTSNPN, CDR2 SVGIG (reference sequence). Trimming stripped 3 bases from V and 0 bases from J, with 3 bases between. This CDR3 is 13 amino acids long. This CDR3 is CAWSSSYNSPLHF. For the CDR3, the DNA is TGTGCCTGGAGCAGCTCCTATAATTCACCCCTCCACTTT.

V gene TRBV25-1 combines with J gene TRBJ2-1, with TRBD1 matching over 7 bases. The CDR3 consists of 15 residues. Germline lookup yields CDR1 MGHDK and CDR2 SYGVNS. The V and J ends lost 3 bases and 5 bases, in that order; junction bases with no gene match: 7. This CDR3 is CASSDSRGFHNEQFF. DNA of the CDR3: TGTGCCAGCAGTGACTCCAGGGGGTTTCACAATGAGCAGTTCTTC.

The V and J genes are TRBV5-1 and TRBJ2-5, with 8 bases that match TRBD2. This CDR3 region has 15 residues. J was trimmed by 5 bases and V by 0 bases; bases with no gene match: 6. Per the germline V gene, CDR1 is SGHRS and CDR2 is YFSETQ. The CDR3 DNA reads TGCGCCAGCAGCTTGGGCGGGGGGCCGGGCGAGACCCAGTACTTC. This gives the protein CASSLGGGPGETQYF.

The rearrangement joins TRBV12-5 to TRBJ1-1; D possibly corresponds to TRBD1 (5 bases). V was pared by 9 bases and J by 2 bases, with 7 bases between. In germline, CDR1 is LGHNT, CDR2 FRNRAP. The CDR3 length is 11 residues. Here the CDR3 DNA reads TGTGCTAGGGGGGGTAACACTGAAGCTTTCTTT. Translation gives CARGGNTEAFF.

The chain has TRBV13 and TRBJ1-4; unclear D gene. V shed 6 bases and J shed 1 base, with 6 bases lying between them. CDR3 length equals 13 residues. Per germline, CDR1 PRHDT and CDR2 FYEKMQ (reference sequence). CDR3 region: CASRMRTNEKLFF. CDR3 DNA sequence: TGTGCCAGCAGGATGAGAACTAATGAAAAACTGTTTTTT.

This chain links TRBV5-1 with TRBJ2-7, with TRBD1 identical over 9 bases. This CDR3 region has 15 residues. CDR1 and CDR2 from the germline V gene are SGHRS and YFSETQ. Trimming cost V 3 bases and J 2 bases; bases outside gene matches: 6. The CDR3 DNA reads TGCGCCAGCAGCTCCGGACAGGGGATAGCCTACGAGCAGTACTTC. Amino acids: CASSSGQGIAYEQYF. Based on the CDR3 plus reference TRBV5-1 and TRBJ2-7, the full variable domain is KAGVTQTPRYLIKTRGQQVTLSCSPISGHRSVSWYQQTPGQGLQFLFEYFSETQRNKGNFPGRFSGRQFSNSRSEMNVSTLELGDSALYLCASSSGQGIAYEQYFGPGTRLTVT.